The 20 T cell receptor beta chains below all came from one sample that was sequenced in a study of T cell responses to AZD1222 COVID-19 vaccine. Sequencing used immunoSEQ multiplex PCR; TCRdb keeps in-frame clones, though not all of them. The profile shows 85,000 to 130,000 clones, about 90% of them singletons. Sequences were derived from peripheral blood, sampled on day 0 of AZD1222 vaccination. The source is an adult in good health.

This clone is a singleton in its sample. J is TRBJ1-2 and V is TRBV2; D remains unclear. CDR3 size: 11 residues. V lost 8 bases and J lost 5, with 9 bases in between. Germline V gene lookup returns CDR1 SNHLY and CDR2 FYNNEI. The CDR3 spells CASGTQYGYTF. CDR3 coding DNA: TGTGCCAGCGGAACACAGTATGGCTACACCTTC.

V is TRBV6-5 and J is TRBJ2-3; a weak D match, TRBD2 (6 bases). V dropped 5 bases and J dropped 1 base, with 13 bases sitting between them. CDR1 is MNHEY and CDR2 is SVGAGI in the germline V gene. This CDR3 spans 15 amino acids. CDR3 DNA: TGTGCCAGCAGTCCGACTAGGACCGGCACAGATACGCAGTATTTT. It encodes CASSPTRTGTDTQYF.

This chain links TRBV27 with TRBJ2-3, with 11 bases matching TRBD2. From germline, CDR1 is MNHEY and CDR2 SMNVEV (reference sequence). Losses at the gene ends were 6 bases for V and 5 bases for J; bases not matched to a gene: 13. The CDR3 extends over 17 amino acids. The CDR3 reads CASRLAGVGLAEDTQYF. DNA of the CDR3: TGTGCCAGCAGACTAGCGGGAGTCGGACTTGCGGAAGATACGCAGTATTTT.

The rearrangement joins TRBV19 to TRBJ1-3; D is uncertain. The CDR3 runs 14 residues. Looked up from germline, CDR1 is LNHDA and CDR2 is SQIVND (reference sequence). Trimming pared 7 bases from V and 0 bases from J, leaving 10 bases between. The CDR3 nucleotides are TGTGCCAGTACTAAACGGACCTCTGGAAACACCATATATTTT. This translates into CASTKRTSGNTIYF.

This clone appeared a single time. This chain links TRBV19 with TRBJ2-7; 9 nucleotides match TRBD1. V lost 3 bases, J lost 2 bases, and 2 bases stayed unmatched. From germline, CDR1 is LNHDA and CDR2 SQIVND (reference sequence). The CDR3 extends over 14 amino acids. CDR3 in DNA: TGTGCCAGTAGTATCGACAGGGGGACCTACGAGCAGTACTTC. Protein sequence: CASSIDRGTYEQYF. Full variable domain (missing parts from reference TRBV19 and TRBJ2-7): DGGITQSPKYLFRKEGQNVTLSCEQNLNHDAMYWYRQDPGQGLRLIYYSQIVNDFQKGDIAEGYSVSREKKESFPLTVTSAQKNPTAFYLCASSIDRGTYEQYFGPGTRLTVT.

This rearrangement joins TRBV7-2 to TRBJ2-3, with D possibly being TRBD2 (5 bases). Trimming pared 5 bases from V and 1 base from J, leaving 10 bases between. This CDR3 is 14 amino acids long. Per the germline V gene, CDR1 is SGHTA and CDR2 is FQGNSA. CDR3 nucleotides: TGTGCCAGCAGCCTGAATAGCGGCACAGATACGCAGTATTTT. Its translation is CASSLNSGTDTQYF. Full variable domain (outside the CDR3, taken from reference TRBV7-2 and TRBJ2-3): GAGVSQSPSNKVTEKGKDVELRCDPISGHTALYWYRQSLGQGLEFLIYFQGNSAPDKSGLPSDRFSAERTGGSVSTLTIQRTQQEDSAVYLCASSLNSGTDTQYFGPGTRLTVL.

J is TRBJ1-5 and V is TRBV14; 9 bases are a match to TRBD1. Germline-derived CDR1 and CDR2 are SGHDN and FVKESK. CDR3 length: 16 residues. J lost 6 bases, V lost 0 bases, and 6 bases had no gene match. The CDR3 here is CASSQDDRGLAQPQHF. The CDR3 DNA is TGTGCCAGCAGCCAAGACGACAGGGGGTTAGCTCAGCCCCAGCATTTT.

CDR3 nucleotide sequence: TGTGCCAGCAGTTTGTTCACCTGGGCCCAGAACACTGAAGCTTTCTTT. Residues: CASSLFTWAQNTEAFF. The rearrangement links TRBV28 to TRBJ1-1, with unresolved D. The CDR3 consists of 16 residues. In germline, CDR1 is MDHEN, CDR2 SYDVKM. Trimming pared 3 bases from V and 1 base from J, leaving 15 bases between.

The chain links TRBV27 to TRBJ1-3; 7 nucleotides align to TRBD1. CDR1 and CDR2 from the germline V gene are MNHEY and SMNVEV (reference sequence). CDR3 size: 14 residues. Trimming cost V 4 bases and J 0 bases; bases outside gene matches: 0. The CDR3 DNA reads TGTGCCAGCAGTTGGGACAGCTCTGGAAACACCATATATTTT. Translated: CASSWDSSGNTIYF.

Here the CDR3 DNA reads TGTGCCAGCAGTTACTCCTTTCGCAGGGTAAATGAGCAGTTCTTC. Encoded protein: CASSYSFRRVNEQFF. The chain joins TRBV6-5 to TRBJ2-1, with D possibly TRBD1 on 5 matching bases. V lost 0 bases, J lost 7 bases, and 13 bases lay in between. Germline V lookup: CDR1 MNHEY, CDR2 SVGAGI. The CDR3 is 15 residues long.

The chain employs TRBV28 and TRBJ2-7; 8 positions agree with TRBD2. Looked up from germline, CDR1 is MDHEN and CDR2 is SYDVKM. Trimming cost V 5 bases and J 4 bases; bases outside gene matches: 10. The CDR3 is 15 amino acids. CDR3 sequence (DNA): TGTGCCAGCAGTGCCCGGGGAAGCGGGGGATACGAGCAGTACTTC. Translation: CASSARGSGGYEQYF.

J is TRBJ1-1 and V is TRBV3-1 (or the pseudogene TRBV3-2), with 8 bases matching TRBD1. This CDR3 is 15 amino acids long. The trim removed 4 bases at V and 1 base at J, leaving 5 bases unmatched. The germline gives CDR1 LGHDT, CDR2 YNNKEL (reference sequence). The CDR3 region has the DNA TGTGCCAGCAGCCGCCGGACAGGGCCGAACACTGAAGCTTTCTTT. Amino acid sequence: CASSRRTGPNTEAFF.

This clone was observed once. The chain couples TRBV19 to TRBJ2-1; TRBD2 matches at 7 bases. With 4 bases clipped from V and 0 bases from J, the junction kept 3 bases outside the gene matches. Germline assignment: CDR1 LNHDA and CDR2 SQIVND (reference sequence). CDR3 length equals 15 residues. The CDR3, as DNA: TGTGCCAGTAGTAGGCTAGCGGTCTCCTACAATGAGCAGTTCTTC. Protein sequence: CASSRLAVSYNEQFF.

The rearrangement links TRBV29-1 to TRBJ1-4; no reliable D call. The CDR3 is 11 amino acids. V gave up 7 bases and J gave up 8 bases, with 11 bases separating them. Per the germline V gene, CDR1 is SQVTM and CDR2 is ANQGSEA. CDR3 protein: CSAPEGEKLFF. The DNA for the CDR3 is TGCAGCGCCCCGGAAGGAGAAAAACTGTTTTTT.

V usage is TRBV7-2 and J usage is TRBJ1-1; D call uncertain. The CDR3 contains 17 residues. The ends were cut back, 5 bases at V and 2 bases at J, with 21 bases in the middle. CDR1 and CDR2 from the germline V gene are SGHTA and FQGNSA. The CDR3 protein is CASSPSPQRHPNTEAFF. The CDR3 nucleotides are TGTGCCAGCAGCCCTAGCCCCCAGAGACACCCCAACACTGAAGCTTTCTTT.

The J gene is TRBJ1-6, the V gene TRBV5-5; D gene unclear. The CDR3 runs to 16 residues. Germline CDR1 is SGHKS and CDR2 is YYEKEE (reference sequence). With 1 base removed from V and 0 bases from J, the gap between germline ends came to 8 bases. CDR3 in amino acids: CASSLRGSSYNSPLHF. DNA of the CDR3: TGTGCCAGCAGCTTGCGAGGGAGCTCCTATAATTCACCCCTCCACTTT.

This chain joins TRBV4-1 and TRBJ1-5, with D tentatively TRBD1 (5 bases). V was clipped by 0 bases and J by 3 bases, with 12 bases between them. CDR1 is MGHRA, CDR2 YSYEKL, per germline. This CDR3 has 16 residues. CDR3 region: CASSQDYGRVNQPQHF. The CDR3 DNA reads TGCGCCAGCAGCCAAGATTACGGCAGGGTCAATCAGCCCCAGCATTTT.

CDR3 DNA sequence: TGTGCCAGCAGTTATCAGGGCTATGGCTACACCTTC. Its translation: CASSYQGYGYTF. The V call is TRBV6-5, the J call TRBJ1-2; tentative D call: TRBD1 (5 bases). Trimming removed 3 bases at V and 4 bases at J, with 6 bases between. The germline gives CDR1 MNHEY, CDR2 SVGAGI. This CDR3 is 12 amino acids long.

The chain is built from TRBV6-5 and TRBJ2-3, with a tentative D call TRBD2 (5 bases). Trimming removed 0 bases at V and 0 bases at J, with 7 bases between. Germline CDR1 and CDR2: MNHEY and SVGAGI. There are 15 residues in the CDR3. CDR3 loop: CASSYSRGSTDTQYF. The CDR3 DNA is TGTGCCAGCAGTTACTCTCGGGGTAGCACAGATACGCAGTATTTT.

The chain is built from TRBV7-3 and TRBJ2-3; D call uncertain. With 5 bases removed from V and 8 bases from J, the gap between germline ends came to 14 bases. The CDR3 consists of 13 residues. Germline V gene lookup returns CDR1 SGHTA and CDR2 FQGTGA. CDR3 in DNA: TGTGCCAGCAGCCCGACGGGTAGTGGTACGCAGTATTTT. Translated: CASSPTGSGTQYF.